This T cell receptor (beta chain) was sequenced during a study of CD8+ T cells in alopecia areata. Study-level points and caveats: Persistence of many expanded lesional clones was seen in scalp and blood during tofacitinib.

The treatment is: oral pan-JAK inhibitor, 5-10 mg twice daily. Per the germline V gene, CDR1 is SGHTA and CDR2 is FQGNSA. CDR3 length: 13 residues. V lost 3 bases and J lost 4, with 9 bases in between. Worth noting for this clone: Its antigen is unidentified.

Investigators isolated RNA and reverse transcribed it into cDNA to act as the sequencing template. Sequencing used immunoSEQ multiplex PCR; TCRdb keeps in-frame clones, though not all of them. The sample lists 200,000 or so clones; roughly 60% were seen once. This chain links TRBV7-2 with TRBJ1-2; no definite D call. This TCR was sampled from a human donor with alopecia areata. Sequenced material: CD4+ T cells sorted from blood, taken at week 24, from a patient treated with tofacitinib. CDR3 in amino acids: CASSLESLYGYTF. CDR3 coding DNA: TGTGCCAGCAGCTTGGAATCCCTCTATGGCTACACCTTC.